Listed here is a single T cell receptor beta chain. Its target is not known. This specimen belongs to a study of CD8 T cells in ankylosing spondylitis. As the method for making TCR beta libraries, quantitative 5'-RACE with molecular barcodes was used. TCRdb reprocessed the 5' RACE reads via MiXCR and lists one record per CDR3 protein. The profile shows under 450,000 distinct CDR3 sequences, 15% to 20% of them singletons. From germline, CDR1 is SGHRS and CDR2 YFSETQ. V dropped 3 bases and J dropped 6 bases, with 21 bases sitting between them. This CDR3 contains 17 residues. Study-wide findings and caveats: A TCR beta motif made of fewer than ten highly homologous variants seemed typical of ankylosing spondylitis blood. Enrichment of disease-linked clones was reportedly significant in matched ankylosing spondylitis synovial fluid. Disease-linked clones bore a CD8+ phenotype and were relatively rare in peripheral blood. A number of the motif variants had already been described in reactive arthritis synovial fluid and blood.

The sequence derives from a male donor with ankylosing spondylitis. The chain employs TRBV5-1 and TRBJ2-2, with D possibly TRBD1 on 6 matching bases. Material for sequencing was blood, either unsorted or a sorted T cell fraction (not recorded which). The CDR3 loop reads CASSSYGTRTGAGELFF. The CDR3 nucleotides read TGCGCCAGCAGCTCCTACGGGACACGGACCGGTGCCGGGGAGCTGTTTTTT.